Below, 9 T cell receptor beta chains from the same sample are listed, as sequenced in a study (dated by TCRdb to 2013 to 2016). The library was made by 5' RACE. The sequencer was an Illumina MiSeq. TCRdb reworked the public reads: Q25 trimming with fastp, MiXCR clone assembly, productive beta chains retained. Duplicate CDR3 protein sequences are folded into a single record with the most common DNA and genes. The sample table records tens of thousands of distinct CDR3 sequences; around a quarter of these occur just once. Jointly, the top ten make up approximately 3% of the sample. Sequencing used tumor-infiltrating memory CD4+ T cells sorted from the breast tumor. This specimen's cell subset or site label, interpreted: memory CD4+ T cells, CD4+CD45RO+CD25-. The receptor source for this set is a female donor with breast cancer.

In nucleotides, the CDR3 is TGTGCCAGCAGCCTGGGGCTGACAATTACAGATACGCAGTATTTT. Translation gives CASSLGLTITDTQYF. This rearrangement joins TRBV3-1 to TRBJ2-3, with D possibly being TRBD1 (5 bases). The CDR3 loop spans 15 amino acids. Per the germline V gene, CDR1 is LGHDT and CDR2 is YNNKEL (reference sequence). Trimming left V 4 bases short and J 3 bases short, with 14 bases between.

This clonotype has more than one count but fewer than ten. CDR3 bases: TGCGCCAGCAGCCTCCTACCGGGACAGGGGGCGGATGAGCAGTTCTTC. It specifies CASSLLPGQGADEQFF. V and J are TRBV5-1 and TRBJ2-1, with 12 bases aligning to TRBD1. The length of the CDR3 is 16 residues. V shed 4 bases and J 8 bases; nucleotides not matched to a gene: 10. Germline lookup yields CDR1 SGHRS and CDR2 YFSETQ. The complete variable domain, with remaining parts taken from reference TRBV5-1 and TRBJ2-1, reads KAGVTQTPRYLIKTRGQQVTLSCSPISGHRSVSWYQQTPGQGLQFLFEYFSETQRNKGNFPGRFSGRQFSNSRSEMNVSTLELGDSALYLCASSLLPGQGADEQFFGPGTRLTVL.

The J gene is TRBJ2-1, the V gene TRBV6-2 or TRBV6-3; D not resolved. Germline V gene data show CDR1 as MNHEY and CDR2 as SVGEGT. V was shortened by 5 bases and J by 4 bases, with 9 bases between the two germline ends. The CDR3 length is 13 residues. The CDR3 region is CASSPEGYNEQFF. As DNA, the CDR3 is TGTGCCAGCAGTCCCGAAGGGTACAATGAGCAGTTCTTC.

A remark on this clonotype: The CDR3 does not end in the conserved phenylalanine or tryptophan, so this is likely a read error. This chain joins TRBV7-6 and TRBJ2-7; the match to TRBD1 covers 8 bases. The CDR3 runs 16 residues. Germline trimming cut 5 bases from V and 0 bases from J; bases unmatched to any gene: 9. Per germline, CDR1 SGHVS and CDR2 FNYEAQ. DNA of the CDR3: TGTGCCAGCAGCCCCAGGACAGGGTCCAGCTCCTACGAGCAGTACTAC. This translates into CASSPRTGSSSYEQYY.

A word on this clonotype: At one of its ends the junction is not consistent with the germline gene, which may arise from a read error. CDR3 bases: TGTGCCAGCAGCTCTGGACTAGCAGTAGATACGCAATATTTT. Its translation: CASSSGLAVDTQYF. The rearrangement joins TRBV11-3 to TRBJ2-3; TRBD2 matches at 8 bases. CDR1 and CDR2 (germline): SGHNT, YENEEA. The CDR3 extends over 14 amino acids.

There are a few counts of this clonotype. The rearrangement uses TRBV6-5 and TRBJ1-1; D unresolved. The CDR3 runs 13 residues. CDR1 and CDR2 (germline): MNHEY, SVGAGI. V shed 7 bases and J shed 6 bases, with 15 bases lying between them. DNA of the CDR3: TGTGCCAGCACCGGCTCCGGGAGCGCTGAAGCTTTCTTT. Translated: CASTGSGSAEAFF.

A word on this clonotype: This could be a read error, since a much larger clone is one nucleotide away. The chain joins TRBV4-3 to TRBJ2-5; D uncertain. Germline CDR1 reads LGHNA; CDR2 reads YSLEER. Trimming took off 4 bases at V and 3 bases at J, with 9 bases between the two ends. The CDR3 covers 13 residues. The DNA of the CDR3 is TGCGCCAGCAGCCTGCGGCCCAAAGAGACCCAGTACTTC. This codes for CASSLRPKETQYF.

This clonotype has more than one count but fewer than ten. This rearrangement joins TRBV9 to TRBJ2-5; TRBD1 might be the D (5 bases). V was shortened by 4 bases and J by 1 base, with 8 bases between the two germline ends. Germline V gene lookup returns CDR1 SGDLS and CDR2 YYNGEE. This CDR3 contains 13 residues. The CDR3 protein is CASSPGIQETQYF. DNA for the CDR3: TGTGCCAGCAGCCCAGGGATCCAAGAGACCCAGTACTTC. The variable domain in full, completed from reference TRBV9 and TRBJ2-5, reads DSGVTQTPKHLITATGQRVTLRCSPRSGDLSVYWYQQSLDQGLQFLIQYYNGEERAKGNILERFSAQQFPDLHSELNLSSLELGDSALYFCASSPGIQETQYFGPGTRLLVL.

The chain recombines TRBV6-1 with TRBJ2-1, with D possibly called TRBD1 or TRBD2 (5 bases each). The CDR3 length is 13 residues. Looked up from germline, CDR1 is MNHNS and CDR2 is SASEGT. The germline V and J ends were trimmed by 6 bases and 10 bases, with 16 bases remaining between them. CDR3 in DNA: TGTGCCAGCAGGACACTACGGGACGGGGAGCAGTTCTTC. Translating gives CASRTLRDGEQFF.